This T cell receptor (beta chain) was captured in a study of T cells after yellow fever vaccination. Study observations and caveats: Clones from primary vaccination mostly reappeared after the booster (roughly 97% CD4, less than 90% CD8).

Trimming took off 3 bases at V and 1 base at J, with 9 bases between the two ends. Germline CDR1 and CDR2: SQVTM and ANQGSEA. The CDR3 extends over 13 amino acids. TCRdb redid the calling of the 5' RACE reads with MiXCR, one entry per CDR3 protein. The table includes over 300,000 distinct CDR3 sequences, 6.8% detected once. This clonotype was recorded a few times. The target antigen is unknown. Sequencing used PBMCs, obtained approximately 40 days after the first yellow fever vaccination. The TCR originated in a man aged 18 to 29 who received the YFV17D yellow fever vaccine. This chain links TRBV29-1 with TRBJ2-5, with a tentative D call TRBD1 (6 bases). The CDR3 DNA reads TGCAGCGTTGACAGGACAGCCCAAGAGACCCAGTACTTC. Encoded protein: CSVDRTAQETQYF.